The next 27 T cell receptor beta chains were all read from a single sample in a study of cytomegalovirus exposure and HLA in healthy donors. A multiplex PCR was run with 60 Vbeta primers and 13 Jbeta primers. Generated by immunoSEQ multiplex PCR, the TCRdb table keeps only in-frame clones and is missing some. The data show around 150,000 clones, with 68% seen just once and more than 4% held by the top ten. Sequencing was performed on PBMCs. The receptors were sampled from a man aged 55 to 70 in good health and CMV-seronegative.

The V gene is TRBV10-1, the J gene TRBJ2-7; TRBD2 matches 7 bases. Germline assignment: CDR1 WNHNN and CDR2 SYGVQD (reference sequence). V was pared by 0 bases and J by 0 bases, with 8 bases of the junction left unmatched. The length of the CDR3 is 17 residues. The CDR3 reads CASSESLAEPDSYEQYF. CDR3 sequence (DNA): TGCGCCAGCAGTGAGTCTCTAGCGGAACCTGACTCCTACGAGCAGTACTTC.

The chain employs TRBV7-9 and TRBJ2-1; 9 bases line up with TRBD2. The J segment lost 7 bases and the V segment lost 2 bases, leaving 6 bases of the junction unmatched. The CDR3 is 15 residues long. CDR1 is SEHNR and CDR2 is FQNEAQ in the germline V gene (reference sequence). CDR3 protein: CASSLKLAGTNEQFF. In nucleotides, the CDR3 is TGTGCCAGCAGCTTAAAGCTAGCGGGGACTAATGAGCAGTTCTTC.

V usage is TRBV19 and J usage is TRBJ1-4; weak D call: TRBD1 (5 bases). The CDR3 covers 14 residues. V was clipped by 7 bases and J by 11 bases, with 20 bases between them. CDR1 and CDR2 (germline): LNHDA, SQIVND (reference sequence). The CDR3 coding sequence is TGTGCCAGTAATCCTGGGGGAGGACTGAGGAAACTGTTTTTT. The encoded protein is CASNPGGGLRKLFF.

A few counts support this clone. The chain uses TRBV5-1 and TRBJ2-7; the match to TRBD2 covers 10 bases. This CDR3 has 15 amino acids. The J segment lost 0 bases and the V segment lost 2 bases, leaving 2 bases of the junction unmatched. CDR1 SGHRS and CDR2 YFSETQ come from the germline V gene. Here the CDR3 reads CASSFSGRDSYEQYF. The CDR3 DNA is TGCGCCAGCAGCTTCAGCGGGAGGGACTCCTACGAGCAGTACTTC. The variable domain in full, completed from reference TRBV5-1 and TRBJ2-7, reads KAGVTQTPRYLIKTRGQQVTLSCSPISGHRSVSWYQQTPGQGLQFLFEYFSETQRNKGNFPGRFSGRQFSNSRSEMNVSTLELGDSALYLCASSFSGRDSYEQYFGPGTRLTVT.

The V gene is TRBV9, the J gene TRBJ2-1; no clear D gene. Germline V gives CDR1 SGDLS, CDR2 YYNGEE. CDR3 length: 15 residues. V gave up 0 bases and J gave up 6 bases, with 13 bases separating them. Here the CDR3 reads CASSVGQVWSNEQFF. DNA for the CDR3: TGTGCCAGCAGCGTAGGGCAGGTATGGTCCAATGAGCAGTTCTTC.

This chain connects TRBV2 to TRBJ2-3; TRBD2 matches 13 bases. Germline V gene sequence: CDR1 SNHLY, CDR2 FYNNEI. The junction had 9 bases not matched to a gene; V was cut back by 6 bases and J by 6 bases. The CDR3 loop spans 16 amino acids. The CDR3 DNA reads TGTGCCAGCAGGTCCACTAGCGGGAGGGCCGAGGATACGCAGTATTTT. Amino acids: CASRSTSGRAEDTQYF.

V gene TRBV9 combines with J gene TRBJ2-3; D unresolved. With 3 bases removed from V and 2 bases from J, the gap between germline ends came to 4 bases. The CDR3 is 12 residues long. Germline CDR1 reads SGDLS; CDR2 reads YYNGEE. DNA for the CDR3: TGTGCCAGCAGCGCCCACACAGATACGCAGTATTTT. Its translation is CASSAHTDTQYF. Full variable domain (missing parts from reference TRBV9 and TRBJ2-3): DSGVTQTPKHLITATGQRVTLRCSPRSGDLSVYWYQQSLDQGLQFLIQYYNGEERAKGNILERFSAQQFPDLHSELNLSSLELGDSALYFCASSAHTDTQYFGPGTRLTVL.

This chain joins TRBV29-1 and TRBJ2-5; 7 positions match TRBD2. The CDR3 contains 14 residues. V shed 7 bases, J shed 5 bases, and the junction held 13 bases outside the gene matches. CDR1 and CDR2 (germline): SQVTM, ANQGSEA. The DNA for the CDR3 is TGCAGCGGTGGGGGGGGAGGGCCCGGTGAGACCCAGTACTTC. It encodes CSGGGGGPGETQYF.

There are a few counts of this clone. V usage is TRBV4-1 and J usage is TRBJ2-7; D might be TRBD1 (6 bases). CDR3 length: 15 residues. Trimming shortened V by 0 bases and J by 0 bases, and 9 bases separated the two germline ends. Germline loops: CDR1 MGHRA, CDR2 YSYEKL. The CDR3 is CASSQDGTPSYEQYF. CDR3 DNA: TGCGCCAGCAGCCAAGATGGGACACCCTCCTACGAGCAGTACTTC.

This chain uses TRBV30 with TRBJ2-1; maybe TRBD2 (6 bases). Trimming stripped 5 bases from V and 4 bases from J, with 9 bases between. CDR3 length equals 12 residues. Germline lookup yields CDR1 GTSNPN and CDR2 SVGIG (reference sequence). CDR3 in amino acids: CAWGGTYNEQFF. In DNA form, the CDR3 reads TGTGCCTGGGGGGGGACTTACAATGAGCAGTTCTTC.

CDR3 coding DNA: TGTGCCAGCAGTTTGTCCACGGGAGGGCCTAGGTACGAGCAGTACTTC. Translation gives CASSLSTGGPRYEQYF. The gene calls are TRBV28 and TRBJ2-7; TRBD2 agrees at 8 bases. The length of the CDR3 is 16 residues. Germline V gene sequence: CDR1 MDHEN, CDR2 SYDVKM. V gave up 3 bases and J gave up 4 bases; unmatched junction bases: 11.

This clone occurred a few times. V is TRBV11-2 and J is TRBJ2-1, with 11 bases that match TRBD2. Germline CDR1 is SGHAT and CDR2 is FQNNGV. The CDR3 spans 15 residues. Trimming at V came to 5 bases and at J to 10 bases, leaving 10 bases not matched to a gene. The CDR3 sequence: CASSAGLAGGAEQFF. The CDR3, as DNA: TGTGCCAGCAGCGCAGGACTAGCGGGCGGTGCGGAGCAGTTCTTC.

This chain links TRBV5-8 with TRBJ2-5, with 11 bases aligning to TRBD1. With 0 bases clipped from V and 0 bases from J, the junction kept 10 bases outside the gene matches. Germline assignment: CDR1 SGHTS and CDR2 YDEGEE. This CDR3 is built from 19 residues. The CDR3 spells CASSLAGTGGGLYQETQYF. The CDR3 bases are TGTGCCAGCAGCTTGGCCGGGACAGGGGGAGGCCTTTACCAAGAGACCCAGTACTTC.

The rearrangement joins TRBV2 to TRBJ2-7, with D possibly TRBD1 on 7 matching bases. Between the trimmed V and J ends, which lost 5 bases and 3 bases, there was a span of 29 bases. There are 19 residues in the CDR3. Germline V gives CDR1 SNHLY, CDR2 FYNNEI. CDR3 bases: TGTGCCAGCAGTCCTTTGACTGGGGTTCGGACAGGAGGGATCTACGAGCAGTACTTC. Protein product: CASSPLTGVRTGGIYEQYF.

This clone was seen a few times. This sequence joins TRBV7-2 and TRBJ1-1; no definite D call. V lost 5 bases to trimming and J lost 1 base, with 14 bases between them. Germline V gene sequence: CDR1 SGHTA, CDR2 FQGNSA. The CDR3 is made up of 15 amino acids. Written as DNA, the CDR3 is TGTGCCAGCAGCCCGCAAGTGAGGAAGAACACTGAAGCTTTCTTT. This sequence encodes CASSPQVRKNTEAFF. Complete variable domain (other parts from reference TRBV7-2 and TRBJ1-1): GAGVSQSPSNKVTEKGKDVELRCDPISGHTALYWYRQSLGQGLEFLIYFQGNSAPDKSGLPSDRFSAERTGGSVSTLTIQRTQQEDSAVYLCASSPQVRKNTEAFFGQGTRLTVV.

The rearrangement links TRBV25-1 to TRBJ2-1; 7 bases agree with TRBD2. CDR1 MGHDK and CDR2 SYGVNS come from the germline V gene. V dropped 3 bases and J dropped 8; count of bases not matched to a gene: 16. The CDR3 consists of 17 residues. This CDR3 is CASSDTYGRGSKDEQFF. The DNA for the CDR3 is TGTGCCAGCAGTGACACGTATGGGAGGGGTTCAAAGGATGAGCAGTTCTTC.

The chain links TRBV30 to TRBJ2-5; possibly TRBD2 for D (6 bases). Trimming removed 2 bases from V and 3 bases from J, with 28 bases in between. There are 19 residues in the CDR3. Germline loops: CDR1 GTSNPN, CDR2 SVGIG (reference sequence). CDR3 in amino acids: CAWSPNDLLVGGPKETQYF. CDR3 coding DNA: TGTGCCTGGAGTCCCAATGACCTCTTGGTGGGAGGACCAAAAGAGACCCAGTACTTC. Full variable domain (remainder filled in from reference TRBV30 and TRBJ2-5): SQTIHQWPATLVQPVGSPLSLECTVEGTSNPNLYWYRQAAGRGLQLLFYSVGIGQISSEVPQNLSASRPQDRQFILSSKKLLLSDSGFYLCAWSPNDLLVGGPKETQYFGPGTRLLVL.

The V gene is TRBV11-2, the J gene TRBJ1-2; D perhaps matches TRBD1 (5 bases). The germline V and J ends were trimmed by 3 bases and 8 bases, with 7 bases remaining between them. Per germline, CDR1 SGHAT and CDR2 FQNNGV. This CDR3 region has 11 residues. CDR3 sequence: CASSLGQGYTF. The CDR3 nucleotides are TGTGCCAGCAGCTTGGGGCAGGGCTACACCTTC.

This clone was detected a few times. The V and J genes are TRBV4-1 and TRBJ2-5, with TRBD1 identical over 10 bases. The CDR3 runs 17 residues. CDR1 is MGHRA and CDR2 is YSYEKL in the germline V gene. V lost 0 bases to trimming and J lost 1 base; unmatched junction nucleotides: 5. For the CDR3, the DNA is TGCGCCAGCAGCCAAGATGGGACAGGGGAAGGCCAAGAGACCCAGTACTTC. It yields the protein CASSQDGTGEGQETQYF.

The chain joins TRBV5-4 to TRBJ2-5; TRBD2 agrees at 12 bases. The CDR3 extends over 16 amino acids. From germline, CDR1 is SGHNT and CDR2 YYREEE (reference sequence). Germline trimming cut 0 bases from V and 3 bases from J; bases unmatched to any gene: 3. The CDR3 bases are TGTGCCAGCAGCTTGGCCCGGACTAGCGGGGAAGAGACCCAGTACTTC. This translates into CASSLARTSGEETQYF.

The chain has TRBV7-9 and TRBJ2-1, with 8 positions matching TRBD2. Germline values: CDR1 SEHNR, CDR2 FQNEAQ (reference sequence). The V gene end was trimmed by 1 base and the J gene end by 0 bases; junction bases not matched to a gene: 11. The CDR3 extends over 19 amino acids. CDR3 protein: CASSLVTSGHPSSYNEQFF. The CDR3 nucleotides are TGTGCCAGCAGCTTAGTAACTAGCGGCCACCCCAGCTCCTACAATGAGCAGTTCTTC.

This clone showed up just a few times. The rearrangement links TRBV5-1 to TRBJ1-4, with 10 bases aligning to TRBD1. CDR1 and CDR2 from the germline V gene are SGHRS and YFSETQ. Unmatched junction bases numbered 1, after V lost 0 bases and J lost 5 bases. CDR3 length equals 15 residues. CDR3 in DNA: TGCGCCAGCAGCTTGGGACAGGGGGCGAATGAAAAACTGTTTTTT. Protein product: CASSLGQGANEKLFF.

The genes are TRBV7-9 and TRBJ1-1; 8 bases line up with TRBD1. J was trimmed by 10 bases and V by 3 bases; bases with no gene match: 4. This CDR3 is built from 12 residues. The germline V gene encodes CDR1 SEHNR and CDR2 FQNEAQ (reference sequence). CDR3 nucleotide sequence: TGTGCCAGCAGCTTCGACAGGGGAGGAGCTTTCTTT. Its translation: CASSFDRGGAFF.

This clone showed up just a few times. V gene TRBV29-1 combines with J gene TRBJ1-4; TRBD1 is a possible D gene (5 bases). The ends were cut back, 2 bases at V and 8 bases at J, with 9 bases in the middle. There are 12 residues in the CDR3. The germline V gene has CDR1 SQVTM and CDR2 ANQGSEA. This CDR3 reads CSVEWGGEKLFF. The CDR3 region has the DNA TGCAGCGTTGAATGGGGCGGCGAAAAACTGTTTTTT.

This clone showed up just a few times. The rearrangement links TRBV6-1 to TRBJ2-3, with 7 bases lining up with TRBD1. This CDR3 has 15 amino acids. Looked up from germline, CDR1 is MNHNS and CDR2 is SASEGT. The junction had 7 bases not matched to a gene; V was cut back by 3 bases and J by 4 bases. Here the CDR3 DNA reads TGTGCCAGCAGTGATGACAGGGATTTCGCAGATACGCAGTATTTT. Translation gives CASSDDRDFADTQYF.

This chain joins TRBV7-9 and TRBJ2-7, with D possibly TRBD1 on 5 matching bases. Per the germline V gene, CDR1 is SEHNR and CDR2 is FQNEAQ (reference sequence). Trimming stripped 2 bases from V and 2 bases from J, with 7 bases between. The CDR3 is 13 residues long. The CDR3 nucleotides are TGTGCCAGCAGCTTAAAGGGGACCTACGAGCAGTACTTC. Protein sequence: CASSLKGTYEQYF.

This chain joins TRBV11-2 and TRBJ2-2, with 7 bases lining up with TRBD2. With V trimmed by 5 bases and J by 4 bases, 10 bases remained unmatched. The CDR3 has 16 amino acids. The germline V gene encodes CDR1 SGHAT and CDR2 FQNNGV. Here the CDR3 DNA reads TGTGCCAGCAGCCCGAGACGGGGGGAAGCCACCGGGGAGCTGTTTTTT. It yields the protein CASSPRRGEATGELFF.